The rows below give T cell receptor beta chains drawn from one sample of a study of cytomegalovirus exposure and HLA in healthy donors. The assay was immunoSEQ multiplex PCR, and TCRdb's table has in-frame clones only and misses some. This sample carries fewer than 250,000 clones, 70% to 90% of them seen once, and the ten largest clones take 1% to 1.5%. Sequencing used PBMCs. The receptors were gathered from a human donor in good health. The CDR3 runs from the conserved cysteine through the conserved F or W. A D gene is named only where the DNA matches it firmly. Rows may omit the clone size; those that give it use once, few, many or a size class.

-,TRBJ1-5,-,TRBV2,TGTGCCAGCAGTGAAAGGGACATTAGCAATCAGCCCCAGCATTTT,CASSERDISNQPQHF
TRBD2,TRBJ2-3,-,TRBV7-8,TGTGCCAGCAGCTTAGTTGCAGCGGGAACCACAAGAGATACGCAGTATTTT,CASSLVAAGTTRDTQYF
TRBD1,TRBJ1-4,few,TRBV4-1,TGCGCCAGCAGCCAAGGCGGCGTACAGGGGGCAGGGGGAAAACTGTTTTTT,CASSQGGVQGAGGKLFF
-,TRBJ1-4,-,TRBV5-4,TGTGCCAGCAGCTTGGCCGGGGCAGGGGTGGGAGAAAAACTGTTTTTT,CASSLAGAGVGEKLFF
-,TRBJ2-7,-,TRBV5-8,TGTGCCAGCAGCTTGGGGCAGGGGGGATCGGTTTACGAGCAGTACTTC,CASSLGQGGSVYEQYF
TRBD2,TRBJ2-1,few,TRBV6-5,TGTGCCAGCAGTTATGAGCGGGAGGACCATGAGCAGTTCTTC,CASSYEREDHEQFF
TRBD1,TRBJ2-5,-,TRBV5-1,TGCGCCAGCAGCTTGGAAGGCTCAGGGGGCGGGGAGACCCAGTACTTC,CASSLEGSGGGETQYF
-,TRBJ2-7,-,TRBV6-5,TGTGCCAGCAGTTACTTAAGGGGACTTCCCTACGAGCAGTACTTC,CASSYLRGLPYEQYF
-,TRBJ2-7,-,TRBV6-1,TGTGCCAGTACCACCTCCGGGTACGAGCAGTACTTC,CASTTSGYEQYF
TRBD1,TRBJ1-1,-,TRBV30,TGTGCCTGGAGTCGACAGGGGAACACTGAAGCTTTCTTT,CAWSRQGNTEAFF
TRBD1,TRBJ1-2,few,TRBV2,TGTGCCAGCAGTGGAGGACAGGGAAACTATGGCTACACCTTC,CASSGGQGNYGYTF
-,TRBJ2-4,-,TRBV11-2,TGTGCCAGCAGCTTAGAAACAAGAAACATTCAGTACTTC,CASSLETRNIQYF
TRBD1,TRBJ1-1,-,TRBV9,TGTGCCAGCAGCGGGGACAGGGGTACCACTGAAGCTTTCTTT,CASSGDRGTTEAFF
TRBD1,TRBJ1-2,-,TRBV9,TGTGCCAGCAGCGTAGAGGGGACAGCCTATGGCTACACCTTC,CASSVEGTAYGYTF
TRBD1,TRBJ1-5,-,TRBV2,TGTGCCAGCAGCCGATCGGAGACAGGGGGGAATCAGCCCCAGCATTTT,CASSRSETGGNQPQHF
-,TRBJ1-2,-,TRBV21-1,TGTGCCATCATGCCAGGGGATGGCTACACCTTC,CAIMPGDGYTF
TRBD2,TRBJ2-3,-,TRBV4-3,TGCGCCAGCAGCCCCCACGAGGCGGGAGAAGGTTCAGATACGCAGTATTTT,CASSPHEAGEGSDTQYF
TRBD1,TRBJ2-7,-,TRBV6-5,TGTGCCAGCAGTTACTCCGGGACAGCTAGCTCCTACGAGCAGTACTTC,CASSYSGTASSYEQYF
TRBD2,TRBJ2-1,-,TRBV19,TGTGCCAGTAGTATAGTAGGCGGGGAGGGCGATGAGCAGTTCTTC,CASSIVGGEGDEQFF
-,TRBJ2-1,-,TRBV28,TGTGCCAGCAGTTTATTGGGCTTAGGTCCCCAAAATGAGCAGTTCTTC,CASSLLGLGPQNEQFF
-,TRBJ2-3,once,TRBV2,TGTGCCAGCAGTGAGGGTAGCGACCATACGCAGTATTTT,CASSEGSDHTQYF
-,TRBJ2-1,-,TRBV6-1,TGTGCCAGCATCGGGACTCATGGCAACGAGGTCCGATTCTTC,CASIGTHGNEVRFF
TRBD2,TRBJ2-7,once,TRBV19,TGTGCCAGTAGTTTTGGGACTAGCGATTTCTACGAGCAGTACTTC,CASSFGTSDFYEQYF
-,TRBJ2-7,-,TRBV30,TGTGCCTGGAACACAGGTTCCTACGAGCAGTACTTC,CAWNTGSYEQYF
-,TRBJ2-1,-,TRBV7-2,TGTGCCAGCAGCCCGCGACTAGTCAGTGAGCAGTTCTTC,CASSPRLVSEQFF
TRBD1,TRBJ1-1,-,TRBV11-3,TGTGCCAGCTCTTCGGGGACAGGGGACACTGAAGCTTTCTTT,CASSSGTGDTEAFF
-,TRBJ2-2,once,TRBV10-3,TGTGCCATCAGGGGGCCCGGGAACACCGGGGAGCTGTTTTTT,CAIRGPGNTGELFF
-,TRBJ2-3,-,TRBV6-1,TGTGCCAGCGCTGTCTACTCCACAGATACGCAGTATTTT,CASAVYSTDTQYF
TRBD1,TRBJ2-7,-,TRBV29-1,TGCAGCGTGGGCGGGACAGGGGACGAGCAGTACTTC,CSVGGTGDEQYF
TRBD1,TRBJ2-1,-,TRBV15,TGTGCCACCAGCAGAGAGGACAGGGGGTTCAGCAATGAGCAGTTCTTC,CATSREDRGFSNEQFF
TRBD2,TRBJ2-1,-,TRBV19,TGTGCCAGTAAGGGACTAGTCGTCAATGAGCAGTTCTTC,CASKGLVVNEQFF
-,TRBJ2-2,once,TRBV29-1,TGCAGCGGTTTCGAGGCTGGGGAGCTGTTTTTT,CSGFEAGELFF
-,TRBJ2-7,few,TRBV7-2,TGTGCCAGCAGCTCCACCTACGAGCAGTACTTC,CASSSTYEQYF
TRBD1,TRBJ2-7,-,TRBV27,TGTGCCAGCAGTCCCAGGGGGCGCGACTCCTACGAGCAGTACTTC,CASSPRGRDSYEQYF
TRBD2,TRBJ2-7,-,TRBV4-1,TGCGCCAGCAGCCAAATCGCAGCGGGAGTATCTGGCGAGCAGTACTTC,CASSQIAAGVSGEQYF
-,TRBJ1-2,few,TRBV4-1,TGCGCCAGCAGCCAAGGAGCGCAGGGGGGCTACACCTTC,CASSQGAQGGYTF
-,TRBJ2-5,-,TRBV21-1,TGTGCCAGCAGCAACTACGGGAGGGAAGAGACCCAGTACTTC,CASSNYGREETQYF
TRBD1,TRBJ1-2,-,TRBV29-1,TGCAGCGTTGGACAGGGTAACTATGGCTACACCTTC,CSVGQGNYGYTF
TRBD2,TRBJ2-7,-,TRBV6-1,TGTGCCAGCAGTGAAGGGGGCGGGAGCTCCTACGAGCAGTACTTC,CASSEGGGSSYEQYF
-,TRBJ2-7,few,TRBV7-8,TGTGCCAGCAGCGCCGGGAGAATCAGGGTTTACGAGCAGTACTTC,CASSAGRIRVYEQYF
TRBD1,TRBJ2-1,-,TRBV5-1,TGCGCCAGCAGCTTGCCGGGACAGGGGATCAATGAGCAGTTCTTC,CASSLPGQGINEQFF
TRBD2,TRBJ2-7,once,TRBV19,TGTGCCAGTAGGAGTTACCAGCGGGAGGGCCACTACGAGCAGTACTTC,CASRSYQREGHYEQYF
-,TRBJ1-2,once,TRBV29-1,TGCAGCGTGCTTGACAGTTATGGCTACACCTTC,CSVLDSYGYTF
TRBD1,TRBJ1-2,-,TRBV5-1,TGCGCCAGCAGCTGGGACAGGGTGGAGGAATATGGCTACACCTTC,CASSWDRVEEYGYTF
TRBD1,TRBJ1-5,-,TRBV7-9,TGTGCCAGCAGCCCCGGGACAGGGACGGGACAGCCCCAGCATTTT,CASSPGTGTGQPQHF
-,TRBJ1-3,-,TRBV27,TGTGCCAGCAGTTCCGGCGGATACTCTGGAAACACCATATATTTT,CASSSGGYSGNTIYF
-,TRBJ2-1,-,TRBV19,TGTGCCAGTAGCCTTTACAATGAGCAGTTCTTC,CASSLYNEQFF
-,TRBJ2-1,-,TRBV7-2,TGTGCCAGCAGCTTAGTGCCGGGACTTTCCTACAATGAGCAGTTCTTC,CASSLVPGLSYNEQFF
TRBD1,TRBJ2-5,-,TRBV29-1,TGCAGCGCCTGGGACAGGGCTGTTGAGACCCAGTACTTC,CSAWDRAVETQYF
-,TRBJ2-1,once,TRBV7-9,TGTGCCAGCAGCTTAAGACAGACGGTCCACAATGAGCAGTTCTTC,CASSLRQTVHNEQFF
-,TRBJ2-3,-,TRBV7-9,TGTGCCAGCAGCTTAGGCTTTGTTGTTGGCAGAGATACGCAGTATTTT,CASSLGFVVGRDTQYF
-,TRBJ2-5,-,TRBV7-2,TGTGCCAGCAGCTTAAGGGGTGTCCAAGAGACCCAGTACTTC,CASSLRGVQETQYF
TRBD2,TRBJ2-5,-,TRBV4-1,TGCGCCAGCAGCCAACTACCCTCGGCTAGCGGGGGGAGGGAGACCCAGTACTTC,CASSQLPSASGGRETQYF
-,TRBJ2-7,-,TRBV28,TGTGCCAGCAGTCGGTTTAAGCTCGCCTACGAGCAGTACTTC,CASSRFKLAYEQYF